This T cell receptor (beta chain) is from a study of sequential checkpoint blockade in melanoma. Looking at the study overall: Both treatment sequences were followed by maintenance nivolumab. TCRbeta immunosequencing was performed on DNA from roughly 90 pretreatment melanoma tumor samples. Study findings and constraints: T-cell fraction and clonality followed PD-L1 and CD8+ counts, not mutational load. About 30 times likelier clinical benefit followed increased tumor T-cell fraction and clonality.

Regarding treatment: randomized to nivolumab then ipilimumab (arm A) or the reverse (arm B). The repertoire was sequenced with immunoSEQ multiplex PCR; TCRdb's copy has only in-frame clones and lacks some. Of roughly 36,000 clones in the sample, about 30% were seen once. Germline loops: CDR1 SGHNT, CDR2 YENEEA. J lost 3 bases, V lost 7 bases, and 8 bases had no gene match. CDR3 length equals 14 residues. This clone was picked up a small number of times. Its antigen remains unknown. This sequence originates from a human donor with melanoma. The V gene is TRBV11-3, the J gene TRBJ1-1; TRBD1 matches 7 bases. The sequencing used tumor tissue (inferred from file names), collected from a patient given nivolumab and ipilimumab in sequence. The CDR3 region has the DNA TGTGCCAGCATCACTACCGACAGGGACACTGAAGCTTTCTTT. Its protein product is CASITTDRDTEAFF.